The clone carrying this T cell receptor beta chain was observed a few times. The source material, RNA transcripts, was used to amplify TCR beta CDR3 regions. Researchers ran a first-round RT-PCR on the TCR CDR3 using the HTBI primer set. MiXCR, applied by TCRdb to the multiplex PCR reads, yields one record per CDR3 protein. In the table there are around 400,000 distinct CDR3 sequences, more than 20% of which are singletons. Germline CDR1 is MDHEN and CDR2 is SYDVKM. Trimming pared 6 bases from V and 0 bases from J, leaving 15 bases between. The CDR3 totals 17 residues. This sample was taken from a study of T cells in Graves' hyperthyroidism and ophthalmopathy.

The sequenced sample was blood. This receptor was obtained from a man in his forties or fifties with Graves' hyperthyroidism. The chain combines TRBV28 with TRBJ2-6; D is perhaps TRBD1 or TRBD2 (6 bases each). Here the CDR3 reads CASRRGGGGSGANVLTF. In DNA form, the CDR3 reads TGTGCCAGCAGAAGAGGAGGGGGAGGCTCTGGGGCCAACGTCCTGACTTTC.